Each of the 18 T cell receptor beta chains below was sequenced from the same sample in a study of identical twins. TCRdb ran MiXCR on the 5' RACE reads and lists one entry per CDR3 protein. The profile shows about 480,000 distinct CDR3 sequences, 14% of them singletons. The same sample was also studied in work on yellow fever vaccine responses in identical twins.

What was sequenced was CD4+ T cells sorted from blood. Receptors were obtained from a woman aged 18-35 years in good health.

This clonotype was counted ten times or more. The V gene is TRBV6-1, the J gene TRBJ2-6; D not certain. The CDR3 is 13 amino acids. The germline V and J ends were trimmed by 6 bases and 1 base, with 4 bases remaining between them. Per the germline V gene, CDR1 is MNHNS and CDR2 is SASEGT. The CDR3 is CASRVSGANVLTF. As DNA, the CDR3 is TGTGCCAGCAGGGTTTCTGGGGCCAACGTCCTGACTTTC.

This chain connects TRBV12-3 or TRBV12-4 to TRBJ2-7, with D perhaps TRBD2 (5 bases). V lost 10 bases, J lost 4 bases, and 20 bases lay in between. The CDR3 runs 14 residues. CDR3 nucleotides: TGTGCCACCCTTGTGGGAGCTCCAGTATACGAGCAGTACTTC. It specifies CATLVGAPVYEQYF.

The chain recombines TRBV18 with TRBJ2-7; D possibly corresponds to TRBD1 (5 bases). Trimming shortened V by 2 bases and J by 0 bases, and 11 bases separated the two germline ends. Germline CDR1 and CDR2: KGHSH and LQKENI. This CDR3 contains 15 residues. The CDR3 reads CASSPGQGHSYEQYF. The CDR3 DNA sequence: TGTGCCAGCTCACCAGGGCAGGGCCACTCCTACGAGCAGTACTTC.

This clonotype has only one observation. The V gene is TRBV18, the J gene TRBJ2-5, with a possible D match to TRBD1 (6 bases). Germline assignment: CDR1 KGHSH and CDR2 LQKENI. The CDR3 spans 15 residues. The germline V and J ends were trimmed by 3 bases and 1 base, with 12 bases remaining between them. Here the CDR3 reads CASSPYRETQETQYF. The DNA for the CDR3 is TGTGCCAGCTCACCTTACAGGGAGACCCAAGAGACCCAGTACTTC. The variable domain in full, completed from reference TRBV18 and TRBJ2-5, reads NAGVMQNPRHLVRRRGQEARLRCSPMKGHSHVYWYRQLPEEGLKFMVYLQKENIIDESGMPKERFSAEFPKEGPSILRIQQVVRGDSAAYFCASSPYRETQETQYFGPGTRLLVL.

This clonotype turned up a few times. The chain links TRBV27 to TRBJ2-7; 11 bases align to TRBD2. Germline trimming cut 5 bases from V and 7 bases from J; bases unmatched to any gene: 13. The CDR3 has 16 residues. Germline V gives CDR1 MNHEY, CDR2 SMNVEV (reference sequence). The CDR3 region is CASSPQLAGASREQYF. DNA of the CDR3: TGTGCCAGCAGTCCGCAACTAGCGGGGGCCTCACGGGAGCAGTACTTC.

V is TRBV3-1 and J is TRBJ1-1; D possibly corresponds to TRBD1 (5 bases). The CDR3 has 11 residues. Trimming stripped 1 base from V and 11 bases from J, with 8 bases between. The V gene's germline CDR1 is LGHDT and CDR2 YNNKEL (reference sequence). The CDR3 sequence is CASSQGAGAFF. The CDR3 DNA is TGTGCCAGCAGCCAAGGGGCAGGGGCTTTCTTT.

This clonotype occurred a few times. This chain connects TRBV6-1 to TRBJ2-1; perhaps TRBD1 as D (5 bases). Germline V gene sequence: CDR1 MNHNS, CDR2 SASEGT. The V end was cut by 4 bases, the J end by 2 bases, with 15 bases between. The CDR3 is 16 amino acids. In nucleotides, the CDR3 is TGTGCCAGCAGTGGGGATGGGGCAGCGACCTACAATGAGCAGTTCTTC. As protein: CASSGDGAATYNEQFF.

This clonotype was detected ten times or more. The V call is TRBV7-9, the J call TRBJ2-3; D gene unclear. Trimming removed 1 base from V and 3 bases from J, with 8 bases in between. CDR1 is SEHNR and CDR2 is FQNEAQ in the germline V gene (reference sequence). There are 14 residues in the CDR3. For the CDR3, the DNA is TGTGCCAGCAGCTTAGGGGCAGGTACAGATACGCAGTATTTT. Translation: CASSLGAGTDTQYF. The full variable domain, in which reference TRBV7-9 and TRBJ2-3 provide the parts outside the CDR3, is DTGVSQNPRHKITKRGQNVTFRCDPISEHNRLYWYRQTLGQGPEFLTYFQNEAQLEKSRLLSDRFSAERPKGSFSTLEIQRTEQGDSAMYLCASSLGAGTDTQYFGPGTRLTVL.

This chain's CDR3 is CASGTNTDTQYF. For the CDR3, the DNA is TGTGCCAGTGGAACTAACACAGATACGCAGTATTTT. V and J are TRBV6-2 or TRBV6-3 and TRBJ2-3; no clear D gene. Germline CDR1 and CDR2: MNHEY and SVGEGT. The CDR3 loop spans 12 amino acids. V shed 9 bases and J shed 2 bases, with 9 bases lying between them.

This clonotype was counted only a few times. This rearrangement joins TRBV7-2 to TRBJ2-2, with a tentative D call TRBD1 (5 bases). The CDR3 length is 13 residues. CDR1 is SGHTA and CDR2 is FQGNSA in the germline V gene. CDR3 bases: TGTGCTTCCCAGCAGGGCGGTCTCGGGGAGCTGTTTTTT. This sequence encodes CASQQGGLGELFF.

CDR3 DNA: TGTGCCAGCAGTGAAGTAGGGCCCCAGTACTTC. This encodes CASSEVGPQYF. The rearrangement uses TRBV2 and TRBJ2-5, with unresolved D. CDR3 length: 11 residues. CDR1 is SNHLY and CDR2 is FYNNEI in the germline V gene. V lost 1 base and J lost 9, with 6 bases in between.

The chain links TRBV20-1 to TRBJ2-2; 10 nucleotides agree with TRBD1. Germline CDR1 DFQATT, CDR2 SNEGSKA (reference sequence). After removal of 0 bases from V and 6 bases from J, the junction contained 10 bases not matched to a gene. The CDR3 is 17 residues long. CDR3 sequence reads: CSARDVGDRGLSGELFF. DNA of the CDR3: TGCAGTGCTAGAGATGTGGGGGACAGGGGCCTTTCCGGGGAGCTGTTTTTT.

The CDR3 DNA follows: TGCAGTGCTAGTCCTAGCGGGGGCCTCTCCTACGAGCAGTACTTC. Encoded protein: CSASPSGGLSYEQYF. The chain is built from TRBV20-1 and TRBJ2-7, with 10 bases identical to TRBD2. Germline V gene lookup returns CDR1 DFQATT and CDR2 SNEGSKA (reference sequence). V shed 3 bases, J shed 0 bases, and the junction held 5 bases outside the gene matches. CDR3 length: 15 residues.

This clonotype was detected only a few times. The rearrangement uses TRBV11-1 and TRBJ2-7; 12 positions match TRBD1. The CDR3 contains 18 residues. Germline V CDR1 and CDR2: SGHAT, FQDESV (reference sequence). The J segment lost 2 bases and the V segment lost 3 bases, leaving 11 bases of the junction unmatched. The CDR3 DNA reads as TGTGCCAGCAGCTTCGCCGGGACAGGGGGCAGAAAAACCTACGAGCAGTACTTC. Its translation is CASSFAGTGGRKTYEQYF.

The sample holds a few counts of this clonotype. V gene TRBV2 combines with J gene TRBJ1-2; D gene ambiguous. Germline CDR1 and CDR2: SNHLY and FYNNEI. The CDR3 is made up of 13 amino acids. Trimming cost V 6 bases and J 8 bases, with 16 bases left between them. The chain's CDR3 is CASSLLLTMGYTF. DNA of the CDR3: TGTGCCAGCAGCCTCTTACTAACTATGGGCTACACCTTC.

This clonotype was seen a few times. This rearrangement joins TRBV11-1 to TRBJ2-3; 9 nucleotides line up with TRBD2. With V trimmed by 6 bases and J by 3 bases, 25 bases remained unmatched. Germline V gene lookup returns CDR1 SGHAT and CDR2 FQDESV (reference sequence). This CDR3 is built from 21 residues. The CDR3 loop reads CASSLIGGLAGTPKKTDTQYF. The CDR3 nucleotides are TGTGCCAGCAGTTTAATCGGGGGGCTAGCGGGGACCCCTAAAAAAACAGATACGCAGTATTTT. The variable domain in full, completed from reference TRBV11-1 and TRBJ2-3, reads EAEVAQSPRYKITEKSQAVAFWCDPISGHATLYWYRQILGQGPELLVQFQDESVVDDSQLPKDRFSAERLKGVDSTLKIQPAELGDSAMYLCASSLIGGLAGTPKKTDTQYFGPGTRLTVL.

The V call is TRBV27, the J call TRBJ2-4; TRBD2 aligns across 7 bases. Germline trimming cut 2 bases from V and 9 bases from J; bases unmatched to any gene: 4. This CDR3 has 13 residues. CDR1 and CDR2 (germline): MNHEY, SMNVEV (reference sequence). The CDR3 DNA reads as TGTGCCAGCAGTTTAAGCGGGGTATCCATTCAGTACTTC. It encodes CASSLSGVSIQYF.

This clonotype was seen a few times. The chain joins TRBV12-3 or TRBV12-4 to TRBJ2-2; possible D gene TRBD2, 7 bases. V lost 5 bases and J lost 5, with 15 bases in between. This CDR3 contains 15 residues. As DNA, the CDR3 is TGTGCCAGCAGTCCCCGGACTAGGGGGACCGGGGAGCTGTTTTTT. Amino acids: CASSPRTRGTGELFF.